A selection of T cell receptor beta chains follows, all from one sample in a study of cytomegalovirus exposure and HLA in healthy donors. Measured with immunoSEQ multiplex PCR; TCRdb has only the in-frame clones, and not every one. The sample yields around 200,000 clones, around 80% seen once. Sequencing was done on a sample of PBMCs. These receptors all come from a man between 40 and 49 years old in good health and CMV-seropositive. Each CDR3 is given with its conserved first and last residue. A D gene is named only where the DNA matches it firmly. A clone size is listed for some rows: how often the clone was seen (once, few, many), or a class if it is expanded.

clone size	CDR3 length	D gene	J gene	V gene	CDR3 protein	CDR3 DNA
-	14	TRBD2	TRBJ2-5	TRBV5-1	CASSLSAGGVTQYF	TGCGCCAGCAGCTTGTCGGCGGGAGGGGTGACCCAGTACTTC
-	16	-	TRBJ1-1	TRBV4-1	CASSQVRDTLNTEAFF	TGCGCCAGCAGCCAAGTTAGAGACACGTTGAACACTGAAGCTTTCTTT
-	15	-	TRBJ2-1	TRBV6-5	CASSNTGGAGYEQFF	TGTGCCAGCAGTAACACAGGAGGGGCGGGCTATGAGCAGTTCTTC
-	16	-	TRBJ2-7	TRBV11-2	CASSLDRGGLDSEQYF	TGTGCCAGCAGCTTAGATCGAGGAGGCCTTGATTCCGAGCAGTACTTC
-	15	-	TRBJ2-7	TRBV27	CASSLSGGSLGEQYF	TGTGCCAGCAGTTTATCGGGCGGGTCCCTGGGCGAGCAGTACTTC
-	15	TRBD2	TRBJ2-5	TRBV19	CASSISREGQETQYF	TGTGCCAGTAGTATATCGCGGGAGGGCCAAGAGACCCAGTACTTC
-	14	-	TRBJ2-1	TRBV5-4	CASSLTSSNNEQFF	TGTGCCAGCAGCTTGACTAGCAGCAACAATGAGCAGTTCTTC
-	13	-	TRBJ1-2	TRBV29-1	CSAFLTGAHGYTF	TGCAGCGCTTTTCTCACAGGAGCCCATGGCTACACCTTC
few	14	-	TRBJ2-2	TRBV19	CASSIGRATGELFF	TGTGCCAGTAGTATTGGCAGGGCCACCGGGGAGCTGTTTTTT
-	12	TRBD2	TRBJ2-1	TRBV11-2	CASSLVERELFF	TGTGCCAGCAGCTTAGTAGAGCGGGAGTTGTTCTTC
-	16	TRBD1	TRBJ2-4	TRBV5-1	CASSTGQGLAKNIQYF	TGCGCCAGCAGCACAGGACAGGGACTAGCCAAAAACATTCAGTACTTC
-	13	TRBD1	TRBJ1-2	TRBV10-3	CASQEGANYGYTF	TGTGCCTCCCAAGAGGGGGCCAACTATGGCTACACCTTC
-	18	TRBD2	TRBJ2-5	TRBV7-3	CASSLTATSGSLQETQYF	TGTGCCAGCAGCTTAACTGCAACTAGCGGGAGCCTACAGGAGACCCAGTACTTC
-	16	TRBD1	TRBJ2-3	TRBV19	CASRKAPGTGTDTQYF	TGTGCCAGTCGAAAAGCCCCCGGGACAGGCACAGATACGCAGTATTTT
-	15	TRBD2	TRBJ2-5	TRBV7-6	CASSSVSGTAETQYF	TGTGCCAGCAGCTCGGTTAGCGGGACGGCGGAGACCCAGTACTTC
-	13	TRBD1	TRBJ2-7	TRBV5-1	CASRSGQTYEQYF	TGCGCCAGCAGATCGGGACAGACCTACGAGCAGTACTTC
many	15	TRBD1	TRBJ2-7	TRBV5-1	CASRQGSYSSYEQYF	TGCGCCAGCAGACAGGGGTCTTATTCCTCCTACGAGCAGTACTTC
few	16	TRBD1	TRBJ1-3	TRBV7-9	CASSLITGASGNTIYF	TGTGCCAGCAGCCTGATCACAGGGGCTTCTGGAAACACCATATATTTT
-	13	TRBD1	TRBJ1-3	TRBV7-9	CASSDRGRNTIYF	TGTGCCAGCAGCGACAGGGGAAGAAACACCATATATTTT
-	14	TRBD1	TRBJ1-1	TRBV11-2	CASSLDRGTTEAFF	TGTGCCAGCAGCCTTGACAGGGGCACCACTGAAGCTTTCTTT
few	15	-	TRBJ1-1	TRBV6-5	CASSYRAQGSRIAFF	TGTGCCAGCAGTTACAGGGCCCAGGGAAGCAGAATAGCTTTCTTT
-	15	-	TRBJ1-2	TRBV14	CASSQEVGVDYGYTF	TGTGCCAGCAGCCAAGAAGTAGGGGTGGACTATGGCTACACCTTC
few	15	-	TRBJ2-6	TRBV21-1	CASSPSGYGGSVLTF	TGTGCCAGCAGTCCCTCGGGCTACGGGGGAAGCGTCCTGACTTTC
-	16	TRBD2	TRBJ2-1	TRBV2	CASSGGGGVGYNEQFF	TGTGCCAGCAGTGGGGGGGGAGGAGTTGGCTACAATGAGCAGTTCTTC
many	15	-	TRBJ1-1	TRBV6-1	CASSETGTGNTEAFF	TGTGCCAGCAGTGAAACCGGGACTGGGAACACTGAAGCTTTCTTT
-	15	TRBD2	TRBJ2-7	TRBV6-4	CASSPGTSGRDEQYF	TGTGCCAGCAGTCCCGGGACTAGCGGGAGAGACGAGCAGTACTTC
-	14	TRBD1	TRBJ2-5	TRBV6-1	CASKPGTAGETQYF	TGTGCCAGCAAACCAGGGACAGCAGGAGAGACCCAGTACTTC
-	14	-	TRBJ1-1	TRBV27	CASSSLTSRGFAFF	TGTGCCAGCAGTAGCCTAACCTCACGAGGGTTCGCTTTCTTT
few	17	-	TRBJ2-1	TRBV9	CASSGTRDTAAYNEQFF	TGTGCCAGCAGCGGGACCCGGGACACAGCCGCCTACAATGAGCAGTTCTTC
-	19	TRBD2	TRBJ2-1	TRBV7-3	CASSSGGAGGYLSLSEQFF	TGTGCCAGCAGCTCCGGGGGAGCGGGGGGCTATCTGAGTTTATCTGAGCAGTTCTTC
-	15	TRBD1	TRBJ2-7	TRBV10-3	CAISEPRTGYYEQYF	TGTGCCATCAGTGAGCCCCGGACAGGGTACTACGAGCAGTACTTC
-	17	TRBD2	TRBJ2-1	TRBV30	CAWSFVTSGRADNEQFF	TGTGCCTGGAGTTTTGTGACTAGCGGGAGGGCCGATAATGAGCAGTTCTTC
once	16	TRBD2	TRBJ2-1	TRBV9	CASSVRTSGAYNEQFF	TGTGCCAGCAGCGTCCGGACTAGCGGTGCCTACAATGAGCAGTTCTTC
-	13	TRBD1	TRBJ1-2	TRBV19	CASSIGQGWGYTF	TGTGCCAGTAGTATAGGACAGGGTTGGGGCTACACCTTC
-	14	TRBD1	TRBJ1-6	TRBV2	CASRGQLYNSPLHF	TGTGCCAGCAGGGGACAGCTCTATAATTCACCCCTCCACTTT
-	16	TRBD2	TRBJ2-4	TRBV15	CATSSGTSGDENIQYF	TGTGCCACCAGCAGCGGGACTAGCGGAGATGAAAACATTCAGTACTTC